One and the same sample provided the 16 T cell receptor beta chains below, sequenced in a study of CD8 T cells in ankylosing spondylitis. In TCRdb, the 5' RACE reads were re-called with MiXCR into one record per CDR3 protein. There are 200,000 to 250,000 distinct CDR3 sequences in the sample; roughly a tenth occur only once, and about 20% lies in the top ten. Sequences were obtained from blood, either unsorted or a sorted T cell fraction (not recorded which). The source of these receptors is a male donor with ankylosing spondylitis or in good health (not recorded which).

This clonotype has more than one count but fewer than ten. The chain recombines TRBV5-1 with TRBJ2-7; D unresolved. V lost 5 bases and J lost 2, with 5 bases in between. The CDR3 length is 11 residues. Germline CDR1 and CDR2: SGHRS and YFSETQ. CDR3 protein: CASRLPYEQYF. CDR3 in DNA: TGCGCCAGCAGGCTCCCCTACGAGCAGTACTTC.

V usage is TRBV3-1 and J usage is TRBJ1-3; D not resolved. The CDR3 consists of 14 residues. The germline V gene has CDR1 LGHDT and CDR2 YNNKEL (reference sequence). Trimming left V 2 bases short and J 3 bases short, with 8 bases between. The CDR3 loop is CASSQPHGGNTIYF. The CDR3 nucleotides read TGTGCCAGCAGCCAACCCCACGGTGGAAACACCATATATTTT.

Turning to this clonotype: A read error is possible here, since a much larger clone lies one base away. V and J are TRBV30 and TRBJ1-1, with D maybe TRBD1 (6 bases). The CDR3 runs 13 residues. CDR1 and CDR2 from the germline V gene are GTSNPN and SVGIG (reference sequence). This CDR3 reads CAYSQGGNTEALF. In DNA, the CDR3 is TGTGCCTACTCACAGGGAGGGAACACTGAAGCTCTCTTT.

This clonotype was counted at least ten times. The CDR3 bases are TGCAGTGCTAGTACGAGTAGCGGGGCGGATATCGGCACAGATACGCAGTATTTT. This encodes CSASTSSGADIGTDTQYF. This chain connects TRBV20-1 to TRBJ2-3; 8 positions match TRBD2. The CDR3 spans 18 residues. Looked up from germline, CDR1 is DFQATT and CDR2 is SNEGSKA (reference sequence). Unmatched junction bases numbered 15, after V lost 3 bases and J lost 1 base.

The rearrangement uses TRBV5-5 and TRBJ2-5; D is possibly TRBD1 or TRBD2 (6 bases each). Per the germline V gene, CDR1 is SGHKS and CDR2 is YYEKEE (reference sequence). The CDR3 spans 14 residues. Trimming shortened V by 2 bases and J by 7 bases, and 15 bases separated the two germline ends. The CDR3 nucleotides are TGTGCCAGCAGCTTATATGACAGGAGGGGGACCCAGTACTTC. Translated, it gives CASSLYDRRGTQYF.

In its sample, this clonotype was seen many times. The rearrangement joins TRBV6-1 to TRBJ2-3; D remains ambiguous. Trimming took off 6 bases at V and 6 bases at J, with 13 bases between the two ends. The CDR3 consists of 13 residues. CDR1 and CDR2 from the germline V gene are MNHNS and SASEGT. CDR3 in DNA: TGTGCCAGCAGCCGTCCTATGGGGGATACGCAGTATTTT. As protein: CASSRPMGDTQYF.

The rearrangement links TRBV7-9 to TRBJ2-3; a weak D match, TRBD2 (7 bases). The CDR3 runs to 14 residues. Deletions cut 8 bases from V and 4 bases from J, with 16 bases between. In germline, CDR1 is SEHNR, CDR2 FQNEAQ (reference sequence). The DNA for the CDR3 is TGTGCCAGCGGGGGGGGCGGGTTGGCAGATACGCAGTATTTT. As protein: CASGGGGLADTQYF.

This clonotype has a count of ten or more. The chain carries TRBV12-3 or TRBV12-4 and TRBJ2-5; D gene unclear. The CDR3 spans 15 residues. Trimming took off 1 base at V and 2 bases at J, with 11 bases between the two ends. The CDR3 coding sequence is TGTGCCAGCAGTTTAGGCGCGACTGGACAAGAGACCCAGTACTTC. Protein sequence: CASSLGATGQETQYF.

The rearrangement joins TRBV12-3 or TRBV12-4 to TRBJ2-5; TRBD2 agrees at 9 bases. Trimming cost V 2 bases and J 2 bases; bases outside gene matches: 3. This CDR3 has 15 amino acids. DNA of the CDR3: TGTGCCAGCAGTTTAAGGCTAGCGGGGCAAGAGACCCAGTACTTC. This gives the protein CASSLRLAGQETQYF.

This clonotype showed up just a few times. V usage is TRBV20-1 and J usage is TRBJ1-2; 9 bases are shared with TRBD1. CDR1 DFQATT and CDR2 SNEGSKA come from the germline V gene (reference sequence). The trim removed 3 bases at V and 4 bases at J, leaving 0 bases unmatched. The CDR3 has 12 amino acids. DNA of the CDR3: TGCAGTGCTAGGACAGGGGGCTATGGCTACACCTTC. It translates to CSARTGGYGYTF.

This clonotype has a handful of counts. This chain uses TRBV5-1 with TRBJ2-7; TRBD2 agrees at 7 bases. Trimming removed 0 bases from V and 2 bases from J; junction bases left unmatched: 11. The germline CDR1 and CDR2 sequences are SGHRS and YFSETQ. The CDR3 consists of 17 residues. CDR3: CASSLGDGGGKAYEQYF. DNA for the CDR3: TGCGCCAGCAGCTTGGGGGACGGCGGGGGAAAAGCCTACGAGCAGTACTTC.

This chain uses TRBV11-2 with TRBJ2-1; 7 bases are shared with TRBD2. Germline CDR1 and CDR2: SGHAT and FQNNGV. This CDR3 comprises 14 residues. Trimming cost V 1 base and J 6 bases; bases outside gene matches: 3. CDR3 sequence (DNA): TGTGCCAGCAGCTTAGTAGCGGGCTTCAATGAGCAGTTCTTC. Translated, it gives CASSLVAGFNEQFF.

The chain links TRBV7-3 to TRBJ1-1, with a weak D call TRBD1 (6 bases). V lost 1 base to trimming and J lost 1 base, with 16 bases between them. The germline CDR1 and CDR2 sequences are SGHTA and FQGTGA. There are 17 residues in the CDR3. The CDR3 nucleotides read TGTGCCAGCAGCTTAAAATTCCGGGGGGCAGGGAACACTGAAGCTTTCTTT. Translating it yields CASSLKFRGAGNTEAFF. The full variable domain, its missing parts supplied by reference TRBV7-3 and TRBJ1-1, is GAGVSQTPSNKVTEKGKYVELRCDPISGHTALYWYRQSLGQGPEFLIYFQGTGAADDSGLPNDRFFAVRPEGSVSTLKIQRTERGDSAVYLCASSLKFRGAGNTEAFFGQGTRLTVV.

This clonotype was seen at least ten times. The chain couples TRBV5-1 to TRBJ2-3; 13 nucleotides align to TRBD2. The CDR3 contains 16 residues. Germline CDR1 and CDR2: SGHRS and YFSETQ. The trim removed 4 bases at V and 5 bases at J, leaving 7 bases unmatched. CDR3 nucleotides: TGCGCCAGCAGCCCGACTAGCGGGGGGCACGTAGATACGCAGTATTTT. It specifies CASSPTSGGHVDTQYF.

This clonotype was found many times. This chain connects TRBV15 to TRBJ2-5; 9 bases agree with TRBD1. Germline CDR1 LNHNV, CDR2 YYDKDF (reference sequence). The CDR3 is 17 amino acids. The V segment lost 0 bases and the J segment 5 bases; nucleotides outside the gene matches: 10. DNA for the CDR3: TGTGCCACCAGCAGAGAAGTCCCGGGACAGGGTGGGGAGACCCAGTACTTC. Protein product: CATSREVPGQGGETQYF.

The CDR3 sequence: CASSNDPVNYGYTF. In DNA, the CDR3 is TGTGCCAGCAGCAATGACCCCGTTAACTATGGCTACACCTTC. The rearrangement uses TRBV3-1 and TRBJ1-2; no reliable D call. The CDR3 is 14 amino acids. With 5 bases removed from V and 1 base from J, the gap between germline ends came to 11 bases. Germline CDR1 and CDR2: LGHDT and YNNKEL (reference sequence).